The present entry profiles one T cell receptor beta chain with its context. Its antigen is as yet unknown. Germline assignment: CDR1 SGHTA and CDR2 FQGNSA. The CDR3 extends over 16 amino acids. The data belong to a study of T cells in Graves' hyperthyroidism and ophthalmopathy. Study-level background: Before treatment of any kind, peripheral blood was taken at initial diagnosis.

Study-wide points: Among clonotypes expanded in thyroid above 0.001, most were also found in blood. Ophthalmopathy and stable hyperthyroidism were separated by a 13 V-J model. Ophthalmopathy was model-predicted a median around seven months pre-onset.

It was RNA transcripts that yielded the amplified TCR beta CDR3 regions. A set of HTBI primers served as the primers for a first-round RT-PCR of the TCR CDR3. One entry per CDR3 protein results from TCRdb running MiXCR on the multiplex PCR reads. Altogether roughly 800,000 distinct CDR3 sequences are present, roughly 37% being singletons, with the ten largest covering over 8%. The TCR sequence derives from a young man with Graves' hyperthyroidism. The sample consisted of blood. This chain connects TRBV7-2 to TRBJ2-5; D not resolved. The J call could be wrong; TRBJ2-1 is a better fit for the DNA end. The CDR3, as DNA: TGTGCCAGCAAGGGTATTGCCCACAACTCCTACAATGAGCAGTTCTTC. This codes for CASKGIAHNSYNEQFF.